This T cell receptor beta chain comes out of a study of blood T cell repertoires in COVID-19. Overall study: Whether acute or convalescent, the COVID-19 samples came from the United States, Italy and Spain. T cells, B-cell-depleted T cells, or PBMCs provided the cDNA or gDNA that served as material.

Authors' processing steps: Nucleated cell counts were estimated from reference gene primer amplification. The data were produced by immunoSEQ multiplex PCR, yet TCRdb's version contains in-frame clones alone and is incomplete. D and trimming were read from the DNA, whereas the V and J calls and clone size are those reported in that table. Of roughly 430,000 clones in the sample, roughly 86% were seen once. Living in about 25 US areas, the participants were between 18 and 89 years of age. The CDR3 is made up of 18 amino acids. Germline CDR1 is SQVTM and CDR2 is ANQGSEA. Trimming cost V 0 bases and J 0 bases; bases outside gene matches: 11.

The sequence was obtained from a woman in her forties with acute COVID-19. This chain connects TRBV29-1 to TRBJ2-1, with 7 bases matching TRBD2. Sequenced material: PBMCs or T cells enriched from blood (not recorded which). CDR3 nucleotide sequence: TGCAGCGTTGAAGAAGGATTGGGGGGGGTTGGCTCCTACAATGAGCAGTTCTTC. Its translation: CSVEEGLGGVGSYNEQFF.